These 14 T cell receptor beta chains were sequenced from one sample in a study of T cell repertoires in cytomegalovirus infection (dated by TCRdb to between 2019 and 2020). TCRdb names Illumina HiSeq 1500 as the instrument used. The raw public data were reprocessed by TCRdb itself: fastp quality trimming at Q25, MiXCR clonotype calling, in-frame beta chains only. Records with the same CDR3 protein are collapsed into one entry carrying the most frequent genes and DNA. The sample data list hundreds of thousands of distinct CDR3 sequences, and roughly 17% of these were observed just once. The ten largest clones add up to about 11% of the sample. Sequences were obtained from PBMCs. These receptors came from a human donor in good health (CMV status not recorded). Some clones in this sample may be carry-over from other donors' samples.

This clonotype was recorded many times. V gene TRBV7-6 combines with J gene TRBJ1-5; 9 positions agree with TRBD1. V shed 1 base and J 5 bases; nucleotides not matched to a gene: 6. Germline-derived CDR1 and CDR2 are SGHVS and FNYEAQ. This CDR3 contains 16 residues. CDR3: CASSLGGQGSDQPQHF. CDR3 DNA sequence: TGTGCCAGCAGCTTAGGGGGACAGGGCTCTGATCAGCCCCAGCATTTT.

The table lists this clonotype with many counts. V usage is TRBV11-2 and J usage is TRBJ2-5; D is uncertain. Trimming shortened V by 0 bases and J by 3 bases, and 8 bases separated the two germline ends. CDR3 length equals 14 residues. CDR1 is SGHAT and CDR2 is FQNNGV in the germline V gene. The chain's CDR3 is CASSLDSTEETQYF. The CDR3 nucleotides read TGTGCCAGCAGCTTAGATTCCACGGAAGAGACCCAGTACTTC. Full variable domain (remainder filled in from reference TRBV11-2 and TRBJ2-5): EAGVAQSPRYKIIEKRQSVAFWCNPISGHATLYWYQQILGQGPKLLIQFQNNGVVDDSQLPKDRFSAERLKGVDSTLKIQPAKLEDSAVYLCASSLDSTEETQYFGPGTRLLVL.

This chain uses TRBV28 with TRBJ1-4; D gene unclear. Germline CDR1 MDHEN, CDR2 SYDVKM. V was shortened by 5 bases and J by 1 base, with 11 bases between the two germline ends. This CDR3 has 15 residues. The CDR3 bases are TGTGCCAGCAGTGACTCGCTGGGAACTAATGAAAAACTGTTTTTT. Protein sequence: CASSDSLGTNEKLFF.

This rearrangement joins TRBV4-1 to TRBJ1-2; D unclear. Germline loops: CDR1 MGHRA, CDR2 YSYEKL. The CDR3 runs to 16 residues. V was trimmed by 1 base and J by 2 bases, leaving 14 bases between them. The CDR3 sequence: CASSQGPQPMNYGYTF. CDR3 nucleotide sequence: TGCGCCAGCAGCCAAGGGCCCCAGCCCATGAACTATGGCTACACCTTC.

The chain joins TRBV6-1 to TRBJ2-4; D is perhaps TRBD1 (6 bases). From germline, CDR1 is MNHNS and CDR2 SASEGT. CDR3 length: 14 amino acids. V dropped 4 bases and J dropped 6 bases, with 13 bases sitting between them. DNA of the CDR3: TGTGCCAGCAGTGTGTCACAGGGTGGAAACATTCAGTACTTC. Translated, it gives CASSVSQGGNIQYF.

This clonotype was found many times. The chain uses TRBV12-3 or TRBV12-4 and TRBJ2-5; D remains unclear. This CDR3 is built from 12 residues. Trimming took off 3 bases at V and 5 bases at J, with 7 bases between the two ends. The CDR3 DNA sequence: TGTGCCAGCAGTTTGTACGTGGAGACCCAGTACTTC. It encodes CASSLYVETQYF.

This clonotype was seen at least ten times. The gene calls are TRBV12-3 or TRBV12-4 and TRBJ1-5; possibly TRBD1 for D (6 bases). V dropped 2 bases and J dropped 9 bases, with 14 bases sitting between them. The CDR3 has 14 amino acids. In DNA, the CDR3 is TGTGCCAGCAGTTTATCCGGTGTACAGGGGCCCCAGCATTTT. This gives the protein CASSLSGVQGPQHF.

The table lists this clonotype with many counts. This chain connects TRBV12-3 or TRBV12-4 to TRBJ1-2, with 9 bases that match TRBD1. V lost 5 bases to trimming and J lost 7 bases; unmatched junction nucleotides: 8. The CDR3 loop spans 14 amino acids. The CDR3 reads CASSDRQGVAGYTF. The CDR3 DNA follows: TGTGCCAGCAGTGATCGACAGGGGGTGGCTGGCTACACCTTC.

V gene TRBV11-1 combines with J gene TRBJ2-1; tentative D call: TRBD1 (5 bases). Germline V gives CDR1 SGHAT, CDR2 FQDESV (reference sequence). This CDR3 region has 16 residues. Trimming took 5 bases from V and 0 from J, leaving 14 bases between them. The CDR3 here is CASSPGHLSSYNEQFF. In DNA form, the CDR3 reads TGTGCCAGCAGCCCTGGACACCTCAGCTCCTACAATGAGCAGTTCTTC.

This clonotype was recorded a few times. The chain carries TRBV19 and TRBJ1-1; 9 nucleotides line up with TRBD1. With 3 bases clipped from V and 4 bases from J, the junction kept 3 bases outside the gene matches. The CDR3 extends over 14 amino acids. Germline CDR1 and CDR2: LNHDA and SQIVND (reference sequence). CDR3 DNA sequence: TGTGCCAGTAGTATCGACAGGGGGACCACTGAAGCTTTCTTT. This translates into CASSIDRGTTEAFF.

The chain couples TRBV11-2 to TRBJ2-3; no clear D. The V gene lost 5 bases and the J gene lost 12 bases, with 18 bases spanning the gap. The germline V gene encodes CDR1 SGHAT and CDR2 FQNNGV. The CDR3 is 13 amino acids. CDR3 loop: CASSLSTLTQQYF. CDR3 bases: TGTGCCAGCAGCCTAAGTACATTGACACAACAGTATTTT.

The chain combines TRBV20-1 with TRBJ1-6, with a tentative D call TRBD1 (5 bases). Trimming left V 5 bases short and J 10 bases short, with 15 bases between. Germline-derived CDR1 and CDR2 are DFQATT and SNEGSKA (reference sequence). The CDR3 length is 13 residues. In nucleotides, the CDR3 is TGCAGTGCTCATCACAAGGGGCAATCACCCCTCCACTTT. Amino acids: CSAHHKGQSPLHF.

This chain uses TRBV6-1 with TRBJ2-7; D remains ambiguous. The germline gives CDR1 MNHNS, CDR2 SASEGT. V was clipped by 0 bases and J by 3 bases, with 9 bases between them. There are 14 residues in the CDR3. CDR3 protein: CASSEAGLDYEQYF. DNA of the CDR3: TGTGCCAGCAGTGAAGCCGGCCTGGACTACGAGCAGTACTTC.

This clonotype was counted ten times or more. The chain has TRBV6-5 and TRBJ2-3; a possible D gene is TRBD1 (5 bases). Germline V gene data show CDR1 as MNHEY and CDR2 as SVGAGI. The CDR3 extends over 15 amino acids. Trimming shortened V by 6 bases and J by 1 base, and 14 bases separated the two germline ends. DNA for the CDR3: TGTGCCAGCAGGTTCCAGGGCTTCGGCACAGATACGCAGTATTTT. Protein sequence: CASRFQGFGTDTQYF.